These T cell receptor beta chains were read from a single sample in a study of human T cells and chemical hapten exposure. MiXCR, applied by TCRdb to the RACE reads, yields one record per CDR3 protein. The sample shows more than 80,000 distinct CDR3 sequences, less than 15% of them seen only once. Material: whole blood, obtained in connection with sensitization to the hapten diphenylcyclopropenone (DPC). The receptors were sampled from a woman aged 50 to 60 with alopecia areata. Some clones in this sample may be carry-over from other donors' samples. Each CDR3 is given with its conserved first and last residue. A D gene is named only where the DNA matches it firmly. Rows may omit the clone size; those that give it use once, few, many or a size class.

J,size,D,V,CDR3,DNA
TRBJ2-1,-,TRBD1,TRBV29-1,CSVHRQGGYNEQFF,TGCAGCGTTCACCGACAGGGTGGCTACAATGAGCAGTTCTTC
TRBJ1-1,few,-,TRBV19,CASSGSHPSEAFF,TGTGCCAGTAGCGGGTCACACCCCAGTGAAGCTTTCTTT
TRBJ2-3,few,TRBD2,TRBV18,CASSPSKTSGGTDTQYF,TGTGCCAGCTCACCGTCTAAGACTAGCGGGGGGACAGATACGCAGTATTTT
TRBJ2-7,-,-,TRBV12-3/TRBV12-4,CASTETGRDEQYF,TGTGCCAGCACCGAGACAGGGAGGGACGAGCAGTACTTC
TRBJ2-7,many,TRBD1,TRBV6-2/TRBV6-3,CASSYGGQTYEQYF,TGTGCCAGCAGTTACGGGGGACAGACCTACGAGCAGTACTTC
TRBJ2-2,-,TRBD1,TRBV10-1,CASSAPGTGFRELFF,TGCGCCAGCAGTGCGCCCGGGACAGGGTTCCGGGAGCTGTTTTTT
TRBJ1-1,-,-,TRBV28,CASSLGARAEAFF,TGTGCCAGCAGTTTAGGCGCCAGGGCTGAAGCTTTCTTT
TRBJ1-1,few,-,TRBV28,CASSSSGENTEAFF,TGTGCCAGCAGTTCGTCAGGGGAGAACACTGAAGCTTTCTTT
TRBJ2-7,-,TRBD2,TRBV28,CASSSQRESSHEQYF,TGTGCCAGCAGTTCCCAGCGGGAGAGCTCCCACGAGCAGTACTTC
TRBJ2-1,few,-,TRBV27,CASSLSGAGYNEQFF,TGTGCCAGCAGTTTATCGGGGGCGGGGTACAATGAGCAGTTCTTC
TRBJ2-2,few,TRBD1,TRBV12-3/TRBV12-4,CASRDRVSELFF,TGTGCCAGCAGAGACAGGGTCTCGGAGCTGTTTTTT
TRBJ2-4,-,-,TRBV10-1,CASSEGRRTKNIQYF,TGCGCCAGCAGTGAGGGGAGGAGGACCAAAAACATTCAGTACTTC
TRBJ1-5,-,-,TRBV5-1,CASSLVGGGQPQHF,TGCGCCAGCAGCTTAGTTGGGGGCGGGCAGCCCCAGCATTTT
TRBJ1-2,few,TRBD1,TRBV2,CASNIAGGVGGYTF,TGTGCCAGCAACATCGCAGGGGGAGTTGGCGGCTACACCTTC
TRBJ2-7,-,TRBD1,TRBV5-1,CASSQGQVTYEQYF,TGCGCCAGCAGCCAGGGACAGGTTACCTACGAGCAGTACTTC
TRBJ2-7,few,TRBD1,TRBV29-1,CSVLKLRDRSYEQYF,TGCAGCGTTTTAAAACTCAGGGACAGGTCCTACGAGCAGTACTTC
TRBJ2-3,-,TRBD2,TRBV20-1,CSARPPGSGRLDTQYF,TGCAGTGCTAGGCCCCCGGGTAGCGGGAGGTTGGATACGCAGTATTTT
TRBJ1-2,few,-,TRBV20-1,CSARTEEGGMFDYGYTF,TGCAGTGCTAGGACCGAAGAAGGGGGAATGTTTGACTATGGCTACACCTTC
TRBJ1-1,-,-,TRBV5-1,CASSLATGKAFF,TGCGCCAGCAGCTTGGCAACAGGAAAAGCTTTCTTT
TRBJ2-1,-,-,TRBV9,CASSVDTSPTSVIF,TGTGCCAGCAGCGTCGATACTAGCCCTACTTCCGTGATCTTC
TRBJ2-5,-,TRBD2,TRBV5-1,CASSWGTIQETQYF,TGCGCCAGCAGCTGGGGGACTATACAAGAGACCCAGTACTTC
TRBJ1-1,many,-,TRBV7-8,CASSLDRDAFF,TGTGCCAGCAGCTTAGACAGAGACGCTTTCTTT
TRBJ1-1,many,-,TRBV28,CASSFSRTEAFF,TGTGCCAGCAGTTTTTCCCGGACTGAAGCTTTCTTT
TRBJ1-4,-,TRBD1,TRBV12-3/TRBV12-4,CASSSDRDEKLFF,TGTGCCAGCAGTTCCGACAGGGATGAAAAACTGTTTTTT
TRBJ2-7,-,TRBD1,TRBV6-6,CASSIPGTAAREQYF,TGTGCCAGCAGTATCCCCGGGACAGCGGCCCGCGAGCAGTACTTC
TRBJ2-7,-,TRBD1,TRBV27,CASRKLMGTASSYEQYF,TGTGCCAGCAGAAAACTCATGGGGACAGCCTCCTCCTACGAGCAGTACTTC
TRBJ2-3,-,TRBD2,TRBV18,CASSRREGAGADTQYF,TGTGCCAGCTCACGGCGGGAAGGAGCGGGAGCAGATACGCAGTATTTT
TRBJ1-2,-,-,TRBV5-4,CASSPGLSYYGYTF,TGTGCCAGCAGCCCGGGACTATCTTACTATGGCTACACCTTC
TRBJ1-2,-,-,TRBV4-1,CASREVGGAYGYTF,TGCGCCAGCAGAGAGGTAGGGGGGGCCTATGGCTACACCTTC
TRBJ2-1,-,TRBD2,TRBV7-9,CASSLGPGTSGSNEQFF,TGTGCCAGCAGCTTAGGCCCCGGGACTAGCGGATCGAATGAGCAGTTCTTC
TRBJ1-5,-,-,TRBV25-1,CASSESAGYQPQHF,TGTGCCAGCAGTGAATCAGCAGGGTATCAGCCCCAGCATTTT
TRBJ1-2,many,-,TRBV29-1,CTPLWVYTF,TGCACGCCCCTTTGGGTCTACACCTTC
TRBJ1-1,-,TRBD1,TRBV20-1,CSARDTTGSGTEAFF,TGCAGTGCTAGAGATACGACAGGGAGCGGCACTGAAGCTTTCTTT
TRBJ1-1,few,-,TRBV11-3,CASSSGVSHQAFF,TGTGCCAGCAGCTCGGGCGTAAGCCATCAAGCTTTCTTT
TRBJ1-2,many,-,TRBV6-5,CASSYLKPAEANYGYTF,TGTGCCAGCAGTTACCTTAAACCCGCGGAAGCTAACTATGGCTACACCTTC
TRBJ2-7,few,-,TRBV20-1,CSATVYEQYF,TGCAGTGCTACCGTCTACGAGCAGTACTTC
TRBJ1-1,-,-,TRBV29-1,CSVTTSGNTEAFF,TGCAGCGTCACAACATCGGGGAACACTGAAGCTTTCTTT
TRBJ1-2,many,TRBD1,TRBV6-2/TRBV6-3,CASRASTGDGNYGYTF,TGTGCCAGCAGGGCTTCGACAGGGGACGGAAACTATGGCTACACCTTC
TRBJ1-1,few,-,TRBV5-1,CASSLSQRNTEAFF,TGCGCCAGCAGCTTGTCCCAACGGAACACTGAAGCTTTCTTT
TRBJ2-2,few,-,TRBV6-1,CASSDPPNTGELFF,TGTGCCAGCAGTGACCCACCGAACACCGGGGAGCTGTTTTTT
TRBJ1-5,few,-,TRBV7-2,CASSFQPSNQPQHF,TGTGCCAGCAGCTTCCAACCTAGCAATCAGCCCCAGCATTTT
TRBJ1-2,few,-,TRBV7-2,CASSLANTATNYGYTF,TGTGCCAGCAGCTTAGCGAATACAGCGACTAACTATGGCTACACCTTC
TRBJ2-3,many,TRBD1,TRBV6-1,CASSALPGTAARAQYF,TGTGCCAGCAGCGCCCTACCCGGGACAGCAGCTCGGGCGCAGTATTTT
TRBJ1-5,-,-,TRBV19,CASSMFGSKHNQPQHF,TGTGCCAGTAGTATGTTCGGGTCGAAACACAATCAGCCCCAGCATTTT
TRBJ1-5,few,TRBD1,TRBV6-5,CASSTGAPGRPQHF,TGTGCCAGCAGTACAGGGGCGCCTGGTCGGCCCCAGCATTTT
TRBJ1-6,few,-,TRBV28,CASSFGNSPLHF,TGTGCCAGCAGTTTCGGGAATTCACCCCTCCACTTT
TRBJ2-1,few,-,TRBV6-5,CASSYSGRNEQFF,TGTGCCAGCAGTTACTCGGGACGCAATGAGCAGTTCTTC
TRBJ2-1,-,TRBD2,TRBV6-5,CATKRLAGNSPLYNEQFF,TGTGCCACCAAGCGGCTAGCGGGAAATTCCCCTTTATACAATGAGCAGTTCTTC
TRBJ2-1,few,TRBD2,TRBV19,CASRTSAGGNNEQFF,TGTGCCAGTAGGACCTCTGCCGGGGGGAACAATGAGCAGTTCTTC
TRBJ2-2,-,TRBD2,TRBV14,CASSQDPPGVLAETNTGELFF,TGTGCCAGCAGCCAAGACCCCCCGGGCGTGCTAGCGGAGACGAACACCGGGGAGCTGTTTTTT
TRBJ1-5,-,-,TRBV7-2,CASSSPGQILGNQPQHF,TGTGCCAGCAGCTCTCCGGGACAAATCCTGGGTAATCAGCCCCAGCATTTT
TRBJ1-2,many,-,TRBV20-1,CSAMGSNGYTF,TGCAGTGCTATGGGGTCGAATGGCTACACCTTC
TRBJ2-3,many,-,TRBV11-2,CASSSLGGGRADTQYF,TGTGCCAGCAGCTCCCTAGGGGGGGGCCGCGCAGATACGCAGTATTTT
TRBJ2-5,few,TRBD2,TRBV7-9,CASSGAGGETQYF,TGTGCCAGCAGCGGGGCGGGAGGGGAGACCCAGTACTTC
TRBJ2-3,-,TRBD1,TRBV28,CASSSMTGSPYF,TGTGCCAGCAGTTCTATGACAGGGAGCCCTTATTTT